This T cell receptor beta chain derives from a study of blood T cell repertoires in COVID-19. V was pared by 3 bases and J by 5 bases, with 7 bases between. This CDR3 is 12 amino acids long. Germline values: CDR1 SEHNR, CDR2 FQNEAQ (reference sequence). The method was immunoSEQ multiplex PCR; TCRdb's version includes in-frame clones alone and lacks a portion of them. The sample holds approximately 300,000 clones, 86% seen once. This chain uses TRBV7-9 with TRBJ2-5; D perhaps matches TRBD2 (6 bases). Sequencing was performed on PBMCs or T cells enriched from blood (not recorded which). This TCR was recovered from a woman under 30 who had recovered from COVID-19. CDR3 sequence (DNA): TGTGCCAGCAGCTTTGGGGGGGAGACCCAGTACTTC. Translated, it gives CASSFGGETQYF. Supplemented by reference TRBV7-9 and TRBJ2-5, the full variable domain reads DTGVSQNPRHKITKRGQNVTFRCDPISEHNRLYWYRQTLGQGPEFLTYFQNEAQLEKSRLLSDRFSAERPKGSFSTLEIQRTEQGDSAMYLCASSFGGETQYFGPGTRLLVL.